The TCR beta chain under discussion was sequenced for a study of tumor-infiltrating lymphocytes in oesophageal squamous cell carcinoma. TCRdb re-analysed the PCR reads in MiXCR, keeping a single row per CDR3 protein. The data contain fewer than 20,000 distinct CDR3 sequences, around 43% of them singletons. This clonotype is termed large (0.1 to 1%). The CDR3 spans 14 residues. Germline CDR1 and CDR2: SGHTA and FQGNSA. Between the trimmed V and J ends, which lost 1 base and 7 bases, there was a span of 11 bases. Sequencing was done on a sample of normal esophageal tissue next to the tumor. This clonotype was obtained from a male donor with esophageal squamous cell carcinoma. The gene calls are TRBV7-2 and TRBJ2-1; D possibly corresponds to TRBD2 (5 bases). CDR3 sequence reads: CASSLESGKNEQFF. The CDR3 region has the DNA TGTGCCAGCAGCTTAGAGTCCGGGAAGAATGAGCAGTTCTTC.